One and the same sample provided the 29 T cell receptor beta chains below, sequenced in a study of T cells in Graves' hyperthyroidism and ophthalmopathy. The investigators amplified TCR beta CDR3 regions from RNA transcripts. Primed by the HTBI set, a first-round RT-PCR was run on the TCR CDR3. TCRdb processed the multiplex PCR reads anew with MiXCR; each CDR3 protein has one entry. The sample lists under 300,000 distinct CDR3 sequences; roughly an eighth were seen once. The sequencing input was blood. The receptors derive from a woman aged 40-49 years with Graves' hyperthyroidism.

This clonotype was observed a handful of times. Because it lacks the conserved phenylalanine or tryptophan at the end, this CDR3 is likely a read error. Here the CDR3 DNA reads TGTGCCAGCAGTATTTTGACAGGGCGGGGGCACGAGCAGTACCTC. Amino acids: CASSILTGRGHEQYL. The chain has TRBV28 and TRBJ2-7, with D perhaps given as TRBD1 or TRBD2 (7 bases each). This CDR3 is built from 15 residues. Trimming cost V 5 bases and J 5 bases, with 19 bases left between them. Germline-derived CDR1 and CDR2 are MDHEN and SYDVKM.

This clonotype was picked up many times. This chain uses TRBV28 with TRBJ2-7, with 9 bases aligning to TRBD1. Germline loops: CDR1 MDHEN, CDR2 SYDVKM. V trimming: 1 base; J trimming: 4 bases; junction bases outside the gene matches: 5. CDR3 length: 15 amino acids. CDR3 in amino acids: CASSLSGQGRYEQYF. The CDR3 DNA follows: TGTGCCAGCAGTTTATCCGGACAGGGGAGGTACGAGCAGTACTTC. The variable domain in full, completed from reference TRBV28 and TRBJ2-7, reads DVKVTQSSRYLVKRTGEKVFLECVQDMDHENMFWYRQDPGLGLRLIYFSYDVKMKEKGDIPEGYSVSREKKERFSLILESASTNQTSMYLCASSLSGQGRYEQYFGPGTRLTVT.

This sequence joins TRBV5-4 and TRBJ1-1; D perhaps matches TRBD1 (5 bases). The CDR3 covers 15 residues. Trimming removed 3 bases from V and 4 bases from J, with 16 bases in between. CDR1 and CDR2 from the germline V gene are SGHNT and YYREEE (reference sequence). DNA of the CDR3: TGTGCCAGCAGCTCCCGGGAGGGGCAAGGCACTGAAGCTTTCTTT. It yields the protein CASSSREGQGTEAFF.

The sample holds many counts of this clonotype. The chain recombines TRBV6-2 or TRBV6-3 with TRBJ2-2; D gene uncertain. The CDR3 contains 15 residues. Looked up from germline, CDR1 is MNHEY and CDR2 is SVGEGT. Between the trimmed V and J ends, which lost 0 bases and 6 bases, there was a span of 11 bases. CDR3 amino acids: CASSYSRSGAGELFF. The CDR3, as DNA: TGTGCCAGCAGTTACTCGAGAAGTGGGGCCGGGGAGCTGTTTTTT.

The V call is TRBV20-1, the J call TRBJ2-1; 8 bases match TRBD1. Trimming took 0 bases from V and 2 from J; bases not matched to a gene: 6. The germline V gene encodes CDR1 DFQATT and CDR2 SNEGSKA (reference sequence). This CDR3 has 16 amino acids. CDR3 residues: CSARDRRTGTYNEQFF. The CDR3 region has the DNA TGCAGTGCTAGAGACAGGAGGACAGGGACCTACAATGAGCAGTTCTTC.

This clonotype has a count of ten or more. The chain combines TRBV6-1 with TRBJ1-2; 8 bases match TRBD1. CDR1 is MNHNS, CDR2 SASEGT, per germline. V gave up 9 bases and J gave up 3 bases; unmatched junction bases: 6. The CDR3 has 13 residues. CDR3 bases: TGTGCCAGTCAGGGGGCTACTGACTATGGCTACACCTTC. Its protein product is CASQGATDYGYTF.

This clonotype was seen at least ten times. The V call is TRBV5-5, the J call TRBJ2-7, with TRBD2 matching over 7 bases. The CDR3 loop spans 15 amino acids. Germline trimming cut 1 base from V and 2 bases from J; bases unmatched to any gene: 6. Germline CDR1 SGHKS, CDR2 YYEKEE (reference sequence). CDR3 protein: CASSLSGGITYEQYF. As DNA, the CDR3 is TGTGCCAGCAGCTTGTCCGGGGGGATCACCTACGAGCAGTACTTC.

V gene TRBV11-2 combines with J gene TRBJ2-7; D call uncertain. The V and J ends lost 3 bases and 0 bases respectively, with 9 bases between them. This CDR3 spans 14 amino acids. CDR1 and CDR2 (germline): SGHAT, FQNNGV. The CDR3 reads CASSFMDDSYEQYF. CDR3 sequence (DNA): TGTGCCAGCAGCTTTATGGATGACTCCTACGAGCAGTACTTC. The full variable domain, completed using reference TRBV11-2 and TRBJ2-7, is EAGVAQSPRYKIIEKRQSVAFWCNPISGHATLYWYQQILGQGPKLLIQFQNNGVVDDSQLPKDRFSAERLKGVDSTLKIQPAKLEDSAVYLCASSFMDDSYEQYFGPGTRLTVT.

This clonotype was counted many times. The chain links TRBV12-3 or TRBV12-4 to TRBJ1-5; D ambiguous. The germline V and J ends were trimmed by 2 bases and 0 bases, with 8 bases remaining between them. There are 15 residues in the CDR3. CDR3 residues: CASSLSLYSNQPQHF. The CDR3 DNA reads as TGTGCCAGCAGTTTATCACTCTATAGCAATCAGCCCCAGCATTTT.

This clonotype came up many times. The genes are TRBV12-3 or TRBV12-4 and TRBJ1-1, with D perhaps matching TRBD1 (5 bases). Trimming removed 6 bases from V and 7 bases from J, with 18 bases in between. This CDR3 spans 14 amino acids. The CDR3 bases are TGTGCCAGCAGCCTGGTCGGGACCCGGAGTGAAGCTTTCTTT. It is translated as CASSLVGTRSEAFF.

This clonotype was detected ten times or more. The V call is TRBV2, the J call TRBJ2-1, with 10 bases that match TRBD2. Germline CDR1 is SNHLY and CDR2 is FYNNEI. This CDR3 is 15 amino acids long. Trimming at V came to 5 bases and at J to 7 bases, leaving 8 bases not matched to a gene. The CDR3 reads CASSPTSGSPNEQFF. CDR3 DNA: TGTGCCAGCAGTCCGACTAGCGGGTCTCCAAATGAGCAGTTCTTC.

The genes are TRBV27 and TRBJ2-2; D is undetermined. V was trimmed by 3 bases and J by 0 bases, leaving 11 bases between them. The CDR3 is 16 residues long. Germline CDR1 MNHEY, CDR2 SMNVEV (reference sequence). Here the CDR3 reads CASSFLSTANTGELFF. CDR3 in DNA: TGTGCCAGCAGTTTTTTAAGCACAGCGAACACCGGGGAGCTGTTTTTT.

This clonotype was observed many times. The gene calls are TRBV27 and TRBJ1-1; the match to TRBD1 covers 8 bases. Germline V CDR1 and CDR2: MNHEY, SMNVEV (reference sequence). Trimming cost V 5 bases and J 0 bases; bases outside gene matches: 2. The CDR3 has 14 amino acids. CDR3 amino acids: CASSPGGLNTEAFF. For the CDR3, the DNA is TGTGCCAGCAGTCCAGGGGGCCTGAACACTGAAGCTTTCTTT.

This clonotype showed up many times. The rearrangement joins TRBV28 to TRBJ1-6, with 9 bases lining up with TRBD1. The CDR3 is 15 residues long. V was pared by 2 bases and J by 7 bases, with 3 bases of the junction left unmatched. CDR1 is MDHEN and CDR2 is SYDVKM in the germline V gene. Written as DNA, the CDR3 is TGTGCCAGCAGTTTAAGGGACAGGGACAATTCACCCCTCCACTTT. The encoded protein is CASSLRDRDNSPLHF.

This clonotype showed up many times. V is TRBV27 and J is TRBJ2-7; D not certain. Germline V gene data show CDR1 as MNHEY and CDR2 as SMNVEV (reference sequence). V lost 3 bases, J lost 4 bases, and 22 bases lay in between. CDR3 length: 17 residues. CDR3 sequence reads: CASSFSPRILVWYEQYF. Here the CDR3 DNA reads TGTGCCAGCAGTTTTTCCCCACGGATCCTAGTTTGGTACGAGCAGTACTTC.

The table lists this clonotype with many counts. This chain links TRBV5-6 with TRBJ1-1, with D possibly TRBD1 on 5 matching bases. The V and J ends lost 3 bases and 8 bases respectively, with 8 bases between them. CDR1 is SGHDT and CDR2 is YYEEEE in the germline V gene. This CDR3 is 11 amino acids long. The CDR3 region is CASSWGSEAFF. CDR3 DNA: TGTGCCAGCAGCTGGGGGTCGGAAGCTTTCTTT. Looking up the rest from reference TRBV5-6 and TRBJ1-1 gives the full variable domain: DAGVTQSPTHLIKTRGQQVTLRCSPKSGHDTVSWYQQALGQGPQFIFQYYEEEERQRGNFPDRFSGHQFPNYSSELNVNALLLGDSALYLCASSWGSEAFFGQGTRLTVV.

This chain connects TRBV29-1 to TRBJ1-1; 7 nucleotides line up with TRBD1. V lost 7 bases to trimming and J lost 0 bases; unmatched junction nucleotides: 2. Germline values: CDR1 SQVTM, CDR2 ANQGSEA. This CDR3 has 12 residues. The CDR3 DNA follows: TGCAGCGCCAGGGGGATGAACACTGAAGCTTTCTTT. It translates to CSARGMNTEAFF.

This clonotype was observed a few times. This chain links TRBV28 with TRBJ1-3; D remains unclear. The CDR3 spans 15 residues. The germline V gene has CDR1 MDHEN and CDR2 SYDVKM. The V end was cut by 3 bases, the J end by 3 bases, with 12 bases between. CDR3 region: CASSFKRAGGNTIYF. As DNA, the CDR3 is TGTGCCAGCAGTTTTAAGAGGGCGGGTGGAAACACCATATATTTT.

This clonotype came up many times. This sequence joins TRBV6-1 and TRBJ2-7; TRBD1 matches at 9 bases. The CDR3 covers 14 residues. After removal of 7 bases from V and 4 bases from J, the junction contained 8 bases not matched to a gene. Germline V gives CDR1 MNHNS, CDR2 SASEGT. Here the CDR3 DNA reads TGTGCCAGCAATGTGAGGACAGGGGAGTACGAGCAGTACTTC. This gives the protein CASNVRTGEYEQYF.

This clonotype was detected many times. The rearrangement uses TRBV12-3 or TRBV12-4 and TRBJ2-1, with D possibly TRBD2 on 6 matching bases. V was pared by 8 bases and J by 4 bases, with 12 bases between. The CDR3 covers 13 residues. CDR3 DNA sequence: TGTGCCAGCGAGCGGGTTAGATACAATGAGCAGTTCTTC. Its translation is CASERVRYNEQFF.

This clonotype was picked up many times. The chain carries TRBV6-1 and TRBJ1-1, with 12 nucleotides matching TRBD1. Germline trimming cut 6 bases from V and 1 base from J; bases unmatched to any gene: 6. This CDR3 has 16 residues. Germline loops: CDR1 MNHNS, CDR2 SASEGT. As DNA, the CDR3 is TGTGCCAGCAGGGGACAGGGGGCCTTTCGGAACACTGAAGCTTTCTTT. Amino acids: CASRGQGAFRNTEAFF.

The table lists this clonotype with many counts. V usage is TRBV2 and J usage is TRBJ2-3, with D unresolved. The germline gives CDR1 SNHLY, CDR2 FYNNEI. V lost 6 bases, J lost 5 bases, and 12 bases lay in between. The CDR3 contains 13 residues. CDR3 sequence reads: CASSPNRQDTQYF. The CDR3 DNA is TGTGCCAGCAGCCCCAACCGGCAAGATACGCAGTATTTT.

This clonotype was seen repeatedly, ten times or more. This chain joins TRBV7-9 and TRBJ2-7, with TRBD2 matching 13 bases. The CDR3 loop spans 15 amino acids. V lost 6 bases, J lost 4 bases, and 6 bases stayed unmatched. In germline, CDR1 is SEHNR, CDR2 FQNEAQ (reference sequence). The CDR3 reads CASSPPGLAGYEQYF. The CDR3 region has the DNA TGTGCCAGCAGTCCCCCGGGACTAGCGGGATACGAGCAGTACTTC.

Ten or more counts support this clonotype. The rearrangement links TRBV7-8 to TRBJ2-7, with TRBD1 matching 9 bases. Looked up from germline, CDR1 is SGHVS and CDR2 is FQNEAQ. The J segment lost 5 bases and the V segment lost 4 bases, leaving 6 bases of the junction unmatched. The CDR3 is 14 residues long. The CDR3 region is CASSSGTGLDEQYF. CDR3 DNA sequence: TGTGCCAGCAGCTCAGGGACAGGGCTGGACGAGCAGTACTTC.

This clonotype was observed a few times. CDR3 sequence (DNA): TGTGCCAGCAGCCCGTCAAACAGGGTCCAAGAGACCCAGTACTTC. Its protein is CASSPSNRVQETQYF. V and J are TRBV7-9 and TRBJ2-5, with D possibly TRBD1 on 6 matching bases. The CDR3 has 15 residues. Trimming shortened V by 5 bases and J by 1 base, and 14 bases separated the two germline ends. Germline assignment: CDR1 SEHNR and CDR2 FQNEAQ (reference sequence). Based on the CDR3 plus reference TRBV7-9 and TRBJ2-5, the full variable domain is DTGVSQNPRHKITKRGQNVTFRCDPISEHNRLYWYRQTLGQGPEFLTYFQNEAQLEKSRLLSDRFSAERPKGSFSTLEIQRTEQGDSAMYLCASSPSNRVQETQYFGPGTRLLVL.

This clonotype appeared a few times. The chain combines TRBV4-1 with TRBJ1-1; D may be TRBD1 (6 bases). The germline V gene encodes CDR1 MGHRA and CDR2 YSYEKL. The V and J ends lost 2 bases and 1 base respectively, with 17 bases between them. The CDR3 is 17 amino acids. The CDR3 DNA reads as TGCGCCAGCAGCCAACAAGACCACAGGGATCCGAACACTGAAGCTTTCTTT. Its translation is CASSQQDHRDPNTEAFF.

This clonotype was found a few times. V usage is TRBV6-5 and J usage is TRBJ2-7, with 15 bases that match TRBD2. The V gene's germline CDR1 is MNHEY and CDR2 SVGAGI. The CDR3 sequence is 21 residues long. The trim removed 0 bases at V and 2 bases at J, leaving 14 bases unmatched. The CDR3 DNA follows: TGTGCCAGCAGTTACTCCCCACCCGGACTAGCGGGAGGGCCGGGGCCCTACGAGCAGTACTTC. This codes for CASSYSPPGLAGGPGPYEQYF.

The table lists this clonotype with many counts. The genes are TRBV12-3 or TRBV12-4 and TRBJ2-2; 12 bases match TRBD2. J lost 3 bases, V lost 6 bases, and 2 bases had no gene match. The CDR3 consists of 15 residues. The CDR3 nucleotides are TGTGCCAGCAGCGGACTAGCGGGGTACACCGGGGAGCTGTTTTTT. Protein sequence: CASSGLAGYTGELFF.

This clonotype has at least ten counts. V gene TRBV12-3 or TRBV12-4 combines with J gene TRBJ1-1; D perhaps matches TRBD1 (5 bases). V lost 7 bases and J 1 base, leaving 19 bases between the germline ends. The CDR3 length is 16 residues. CDR3 loop: CASTLGRGRTNTEAFF. The CDR3, as DNA: TGTGCCAGCACGTTGGGGCGGGGACGGACGAACACTGAAGCTTTCTTT.